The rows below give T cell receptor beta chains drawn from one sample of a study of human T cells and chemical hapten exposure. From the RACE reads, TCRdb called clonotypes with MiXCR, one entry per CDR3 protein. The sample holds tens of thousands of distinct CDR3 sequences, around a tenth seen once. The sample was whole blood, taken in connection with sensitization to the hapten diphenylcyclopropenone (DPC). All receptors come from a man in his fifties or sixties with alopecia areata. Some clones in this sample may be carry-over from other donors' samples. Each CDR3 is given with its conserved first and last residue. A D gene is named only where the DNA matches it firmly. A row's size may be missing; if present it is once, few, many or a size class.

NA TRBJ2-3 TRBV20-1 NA TGCAGTGCTAGAGGTGGAGCAGTTAGCACAGATACGCAGTATTTT CSARGGAVSTDTQYF
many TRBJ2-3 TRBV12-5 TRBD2 TGTGCTAGTGGTTTGGCAGAATTAGCGGGGCCTAGCACAGATACGCAGTATTTT CASGLAELAGPSTDTQYF
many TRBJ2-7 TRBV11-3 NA TGTGCCAGCAGCGCCAAATGGAGCTACGAGCAGTACTTC CASSAKWSYEQYF
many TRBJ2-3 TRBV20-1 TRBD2 TGCAGTGCTAGAGGGACTAGCGGTAACACAGATACGCAGTATTTT CSARGTSGNTDTQYF
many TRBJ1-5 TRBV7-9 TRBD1 TGTGCCAGCAGCGCGACAGGGAATCAGCCCCAGCATTTT CASSATGNQPQHF
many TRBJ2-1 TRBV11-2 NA TGTGCCAGCAGGAGAAGCGGCTCTCCCTACAATGAGCAGTTCTTC CASRRSGSPYNEQFF
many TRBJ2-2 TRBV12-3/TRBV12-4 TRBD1 TGTGCCAGCAGTTCCGGGACAGGGATCACCGGGGAGCTGTTTTTT CASSSGTGITGELFF
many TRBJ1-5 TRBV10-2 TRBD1 TGCGCCAGCAGTGATCCACAGGGGGTCCATCAGCCCCAGCATTTT CASSDPQGVHQPQHF
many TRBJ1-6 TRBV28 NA TGTGCCAGCAGTTTTGGGACGGCGAGCTCCTATAATTCACCCCTCCACTTT CASSFGTASSYNSPLHF
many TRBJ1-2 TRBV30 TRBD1 TGTGCCTGGAGTGCTGGGACAGACTATGGCTACACCTTC CAWSAGTDYGYTF
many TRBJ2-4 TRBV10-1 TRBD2 TGCGCCAGCAATATAGCGGGAGAGAAGCAGTACTTC CASNIAGEKQYF
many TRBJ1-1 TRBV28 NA TGTGCCAGCACTCCATGGGATAACACTGAAGCTTTCTTT CASTPWDNTEAFF
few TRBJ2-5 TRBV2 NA TGTGCCAGCACTGTACAAGGCCCCCAGTACTTC CASTVQGPQYF
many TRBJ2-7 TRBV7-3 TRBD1 TGTGCCAGCAGCCCCGGACAGGGGCGATCCTACGAGCAGTACTTC CASSPGQGRSYEQYF
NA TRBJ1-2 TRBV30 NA TGTGCCTGGAGTGTTACACAGGGAGGTGGCTACACCTTC CAWSVTQGGGYTF
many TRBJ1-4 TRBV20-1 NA TGCAGTGCTAGACAGTTCGGTAATGAAAAACTGTTTTTT CSARQFGNEKLFF
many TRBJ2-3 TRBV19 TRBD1 TGTGCCAGTAGTAACCGTCCCGGGACAGGGTTAGGCACAGATACGCAGTATTTT CASSNRPGTGLGTDTQYF
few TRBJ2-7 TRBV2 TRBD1 TGTGCCAGCAGTGGGACAGGGCTTTCCTACGAGCAGTACTTC CASSGTGLSYEQYF
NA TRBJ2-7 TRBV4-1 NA TGCGCCAGCAGCCAAGCGGGACTCTCCTACGAGCAGTACTTC CASSQAGLSYEQYF